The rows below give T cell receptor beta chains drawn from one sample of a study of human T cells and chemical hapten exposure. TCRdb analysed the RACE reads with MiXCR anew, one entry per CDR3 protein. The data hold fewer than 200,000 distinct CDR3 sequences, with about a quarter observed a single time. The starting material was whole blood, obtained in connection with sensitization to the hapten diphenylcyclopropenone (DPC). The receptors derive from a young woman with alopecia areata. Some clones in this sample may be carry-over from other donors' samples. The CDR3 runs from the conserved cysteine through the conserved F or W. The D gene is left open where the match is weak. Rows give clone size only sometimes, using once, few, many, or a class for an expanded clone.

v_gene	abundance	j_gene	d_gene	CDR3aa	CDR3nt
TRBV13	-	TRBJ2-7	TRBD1	CASQKLGQSSYEQYF	TGTGCCAGCCAAAAGCTGGGACAGAGCTCCTACGAGCAGTACTTC
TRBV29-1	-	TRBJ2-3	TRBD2	CSVGLAGTDTQYF	TGCAGCGTTGGACTAGCGGGCACAGATACGCAGTATTTT
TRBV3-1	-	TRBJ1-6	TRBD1	CASSPGGRNSPLHF	TGTGCCAGCAGTCCAGGGGGGAGGAATTCACCCCTCCACTTT
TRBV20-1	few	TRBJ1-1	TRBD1	CSAHRRGQGGTEAFF	TGCAGTGCTCACCGCCGTGGACAGGGAGGTACTGAAGCTTTCTTT
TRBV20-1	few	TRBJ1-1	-	CSASGGADTEAFF	TGCAGTGCTAGTGGGGGCGCGGACACTGAAGCTTTCTTT
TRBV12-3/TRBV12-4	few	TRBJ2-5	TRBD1	CASSLGDRQQETQYF	TGTGCCAGCAGTTTAGGGGACAGACAACAAGAGACCCAGTACTTC
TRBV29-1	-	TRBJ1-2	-	CSVVPTGFYGYTF	TGCAGCGTTGTCCCGACAGGCTTCTATGGCTACACCTTC
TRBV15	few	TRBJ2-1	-	CATSRGYEQFF	TGTGCCACCAGCAGGGGGTATGAGCAGTTCTTC
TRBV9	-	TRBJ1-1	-	CASSVVPGDTEAFF	TGTGCCAGCAGCGTAGTTCCAGGAGACACTGAAGCTTTCTTT
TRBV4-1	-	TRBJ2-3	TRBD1	CASSQVDRGLMNTQYF	TGCGCCAGCAGCCAAGTCGACAGGGGGCTTATGAATACGCAGTATTTT
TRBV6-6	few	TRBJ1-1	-	CASRYREENTEAFF	TGTGCCAGCAGATACAGGGAGGAGAACACTGAAGCTTTCTTT
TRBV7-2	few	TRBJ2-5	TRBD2	CASSTRTSGGPVTQYF	TGTGCCAGCAGCACAAGGACTAGCGGGGGGCCGGTGACCCAGTACTTC
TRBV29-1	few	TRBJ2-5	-	CSVPTTGAKTQYF	TGCAGCGTGCCTACAACCGGGGCCAAGACCCAGTACTTC
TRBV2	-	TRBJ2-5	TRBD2	CASSEGGGAQETQYF	TGTGCCAGCAGTGAAGGCGGGGGGGCCCAAGAGACCCAGTACTTC
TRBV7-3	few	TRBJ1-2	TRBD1	CASSSQGGAYGYTF	TGTGCCAGCAGCTCACAGGGGGGGGCCTATGGCTACACCTTC
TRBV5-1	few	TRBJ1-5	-	CASSLEGRNQPQHF	TGCGCCAGCAGCTTGGAGGGACGCAATCAGCCCCAGCATTTT
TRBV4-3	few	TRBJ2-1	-	CASSQDAGEQFF	TGCGCCAGCAGCCAAGATGCGGGAGAGCAGTTCTTC
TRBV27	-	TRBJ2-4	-	CASSRNKGGIQYF	TGTGCCAGCAGCAGAAACAAGGGCGGCATTCAGTACTTC
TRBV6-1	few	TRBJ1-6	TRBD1	CASKVDRDSPLHF	TGTGCCAGCAAAGTGGACAGGGATTCACCCCTCCACTTT
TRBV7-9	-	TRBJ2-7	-	CASSLEGGAVYEQYF	TGTGCCAGCAGCTTAGAAGGGGGGGCTGTCTACGAGCAGTACTTC
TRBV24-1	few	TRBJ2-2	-	CATSDSGQYTGELFF	TGTGCCACCAGTGATTCCGGACAGTACACCGGGGAGCTGTTTTTT
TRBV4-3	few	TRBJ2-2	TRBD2	CASAASGGNTGELFF	TGCGCCAGCGCGGCTAGCGGAGGGAACACCGGGGAGCTGTTTTTT
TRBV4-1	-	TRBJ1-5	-	CASSQDSEGFVQPQHF	TGCGCCAGCAGCCAAGATTCGGAGGGGTTTGTGCAGCCCCAGCATTTT
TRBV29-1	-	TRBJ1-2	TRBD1	CSVGGGQGYGYTF	TGCAGCGTTGGGGGGGGACAGGGGTACGGCTACACCTTC
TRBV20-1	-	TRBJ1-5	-	CSARSPRGRQPQHF	TGCAGTGCTAGATCCCCCAGGGGACGTCAGCCCCAGCATTTT
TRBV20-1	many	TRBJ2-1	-	CSAPGLPGEQFF	TGCAGTGCCCCGGGACTCCCCGGTGAGCAGTTCTTC
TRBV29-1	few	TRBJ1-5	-	CSVADSDYQPQHF	TGCAGCGTTGCTGACAGCGACTACCAGCCCCAGCATTTT
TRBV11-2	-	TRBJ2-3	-	CASSFTRSTDTQYF	TGTGCCAGCAGCTTTACCCGTAGCACAGATACGCAGTATTTT
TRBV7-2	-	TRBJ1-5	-	CASSPRVGPQHF	TGTGCCAGCAGCCCCAGAGTGGGGCCCCAGCATTTT
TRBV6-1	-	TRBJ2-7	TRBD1	CASSDRGLSEQYF	TGTGCCAGCAGTGACAGGGGGCTTAGCGAGCAGTACTTC
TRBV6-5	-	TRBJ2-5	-	CASSYEGPQETQYF	TGTGCCAGCAGTTACGAGGGTCCCCAAGAGACCCAGTACTTC
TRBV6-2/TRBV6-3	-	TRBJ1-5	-	CASTLARDTSNQPQHF	TGTGCCAGCACCCTGGCAAGGGATACGAGCAATCAGCCCCAGCATTTT
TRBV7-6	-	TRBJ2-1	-	CASSSRGDEQFF	TGTGCCAGCAGCTCGAGAGGGGATGAGCAGTTCTTC
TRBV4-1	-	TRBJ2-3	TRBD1	CASSQLRDRRTDTQYF	TGCGCCAGCAGCCAACTACGGGACAGACGCACAGATACGCAGTATTTT
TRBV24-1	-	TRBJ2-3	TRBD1	CATSADRSTDTQYF	TGTGCCACCAGTGCGGACAGGAGCACAGATACGCAGTATTTT
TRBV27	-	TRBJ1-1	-	CASSSPGRNTEAFF	TGTGCCAGCAGTTCCCCGGGGAGGAACACTGAAGCTTTCTTT
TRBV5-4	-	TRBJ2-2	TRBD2	CASSLSALAGVTGELFF	TGTGCCAGCAGCTTGTCGGCATTGGCGGGGGTCACCGGGGAGCTGTTTTTT
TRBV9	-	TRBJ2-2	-	CASSASNSGVYGELFF	TGTGCCAGCAGCGCATCCAACTCGGGGGTTTACGGGGAGCTGTTTTTT
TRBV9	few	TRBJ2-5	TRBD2	CASSPGTSGGLLETQYF	TGTGCCAGCAGCCCGGGGACTAGCGGGGGCTTACTAGAGACCCAGTACTTC
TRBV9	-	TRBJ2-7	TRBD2	CASGSGLAGFHEQYF	TGTGCCAGCGGGAGTGGACTAGCGGGATTCCACGAGCAGTACTTC